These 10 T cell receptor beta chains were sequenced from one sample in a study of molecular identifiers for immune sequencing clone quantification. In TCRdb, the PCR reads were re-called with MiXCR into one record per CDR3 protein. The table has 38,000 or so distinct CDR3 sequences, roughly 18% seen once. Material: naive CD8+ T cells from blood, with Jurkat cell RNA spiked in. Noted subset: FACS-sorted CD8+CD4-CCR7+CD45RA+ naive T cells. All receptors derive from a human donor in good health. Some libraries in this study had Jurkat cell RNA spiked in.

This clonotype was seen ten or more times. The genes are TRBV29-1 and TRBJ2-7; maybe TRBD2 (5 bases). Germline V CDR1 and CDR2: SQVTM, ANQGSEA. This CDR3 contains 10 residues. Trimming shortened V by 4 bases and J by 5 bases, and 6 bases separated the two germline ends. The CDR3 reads CSVGSDEQYF. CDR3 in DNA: TGCAGCGTTGGTAGCGACGAGCAGTACTTC.

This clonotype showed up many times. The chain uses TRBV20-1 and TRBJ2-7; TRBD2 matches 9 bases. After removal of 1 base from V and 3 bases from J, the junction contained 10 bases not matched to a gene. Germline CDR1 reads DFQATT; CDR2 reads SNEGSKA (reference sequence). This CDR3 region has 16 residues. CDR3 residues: CSARAGTSMLSYEQYF. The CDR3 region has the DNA TGCAGTGCTAGAGCAGGGACTAGCATGCTTAGCTACGAGCAGTACTTC.

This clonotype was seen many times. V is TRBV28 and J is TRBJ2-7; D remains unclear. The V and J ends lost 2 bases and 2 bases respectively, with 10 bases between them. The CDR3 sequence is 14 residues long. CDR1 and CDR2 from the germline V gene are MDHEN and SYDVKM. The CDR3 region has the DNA TGTGCCAGCAGTTTACGGCAGACCCCCTACGAGCAGTACTTC. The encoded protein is CASSLRQTPYEQYF.

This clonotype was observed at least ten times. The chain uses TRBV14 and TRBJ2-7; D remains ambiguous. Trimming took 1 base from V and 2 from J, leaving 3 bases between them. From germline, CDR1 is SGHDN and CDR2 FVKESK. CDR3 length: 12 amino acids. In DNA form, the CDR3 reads TGTGCCAGCAGCCAAGGCGCCTACGAGCAGTACTTC. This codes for CASSQGAYEQYF.

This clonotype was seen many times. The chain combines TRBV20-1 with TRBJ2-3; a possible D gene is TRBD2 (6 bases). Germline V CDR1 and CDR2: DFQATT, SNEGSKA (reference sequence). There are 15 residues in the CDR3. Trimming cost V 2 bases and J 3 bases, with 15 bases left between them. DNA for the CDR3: TGCAGTGCTAGAAAAAGGATTCTAGCGACAGATACGCAGTATTTT. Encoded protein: CSARKRILATDTQYF.

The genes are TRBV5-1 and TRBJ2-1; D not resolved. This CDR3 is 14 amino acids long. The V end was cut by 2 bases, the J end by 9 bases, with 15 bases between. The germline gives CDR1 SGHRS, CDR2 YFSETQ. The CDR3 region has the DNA TGCGCCAGCAGCTTAAGACGGAGAGACGGTGAGCAGTTCTTC. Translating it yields CASSLRRRDGEQFF.

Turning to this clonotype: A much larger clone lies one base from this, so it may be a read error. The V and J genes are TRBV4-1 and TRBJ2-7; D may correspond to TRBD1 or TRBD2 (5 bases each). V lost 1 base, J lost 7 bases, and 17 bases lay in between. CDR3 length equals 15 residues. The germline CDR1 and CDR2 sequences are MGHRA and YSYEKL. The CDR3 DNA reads TGCGCCAGCAGCCAAGTGGGACCAGTATTCGGAGAGCAGTACTTC. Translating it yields CASSQVGPVFGEQYF.

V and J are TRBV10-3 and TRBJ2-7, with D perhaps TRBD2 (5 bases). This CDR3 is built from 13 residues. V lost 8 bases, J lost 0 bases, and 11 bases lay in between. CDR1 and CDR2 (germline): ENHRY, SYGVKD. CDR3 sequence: CAISWESSYEQYF. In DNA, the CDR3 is TGTGCCATCTCGTGGGAGAGCTCCTACGAGCAGTACTTC.

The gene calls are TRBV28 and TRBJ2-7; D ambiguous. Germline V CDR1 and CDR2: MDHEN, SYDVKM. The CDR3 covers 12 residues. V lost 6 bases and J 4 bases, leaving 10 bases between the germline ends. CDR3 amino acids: CASRDPGYEQYF. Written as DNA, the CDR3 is TGTGCCAGCAGGGACCCAGGATACGAGCAGTACTTC. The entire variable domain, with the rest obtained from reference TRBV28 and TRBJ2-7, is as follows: DVKVTQSSRYLVKRTGEKVFLECVQDMDHENMFWYRQDPGLGLRLIYFSYDVKMKEKGDIPEGYSVSREKKERFSLILESASTNQTSMYLCASRDPGYEQYFGPGTRLTVT.

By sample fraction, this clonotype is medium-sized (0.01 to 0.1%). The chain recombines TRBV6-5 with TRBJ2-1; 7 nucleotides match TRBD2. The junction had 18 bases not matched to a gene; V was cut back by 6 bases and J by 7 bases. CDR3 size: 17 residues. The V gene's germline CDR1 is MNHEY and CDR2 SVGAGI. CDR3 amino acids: CASRNPYLSGMDNEQFF. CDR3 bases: TGTGCCAGCAGAAACCCTTACCTGAGCGGGATGGATAATGAGCAGTTCTTC.